The 27 T cell receptor beta chains listed next were all sequenced from one sample in a study of blood T cell repertoires in COVID-19. The protocol was immunoSEQ multiplex PCR, while the TCRdb copy is restricted to in-frame clones and leaves out a portion. The sample lists about half a million clones; approximately 83% were seen once. Sequencing input: peripheral blood. These receptor sequences come from a human donor in a cohort sampled during active COVID-19.

The CDR3 nucleotides read TGTGCCACCAGTGATAGGGACTTTGGCTACACCTTC. Its translation is CATSDRDFGYTF. The gene calls are TRBV24-1 and TRBJ1-2; a possible D gene is TRBD1 (5 bases). V was trimmed by 3 bases and J by 7 bases, leaving 8 bases between them. From germline, CDR1 is KGHDR and CDR2 SFDVKD. The CDR3 length is 12 residues.

This sequence joins TRBV13 and TRBJ2-1; TRBD2 agrees at 9 bases. Germline CDR1 PRHDT, CDR2 FYEKMQ (reference sequence). This CDR3 has 19 residues. Losses at the gene ends were 4 bases for V and 3 bases for J; bases not matched to a gene: 16. CDR3 sequence (DNA): TGTGCCAGCAGCTCGCAGGGATCTCTAGCGGGACCGTTCTACAATGAGCAGTTCTTC. Encoded protein: CASSSQGSLAGPFYNEQFF.

The gene calls are TRBV7-3 and TRBJ2-1, with TRBD2 identical over 16 bases. This CDR3 spans 18 amino acids. J gave up 3 bases and V 5 bases, and 7 bases lay outside the gene matches. Germline V gene data show CDR1 as SGHTA and CDR2 as FQGTGA. Here the CDR3 DNA reads TGTGCCAGCAGCCCCGGGACTAGCGGGAGGGCCCTCTACAATGAGCAGTTCTTC. As protein: CASSPGTSGRALYNEQFF.

A word on this clone: The identical CDR3 is also encoded by other nucleotide sequences in the sample. The chain is built from TRBV4-1 and TRBJ1-5, with 9 bases identical to TRBD1. The CDR3 extends over 15 amino acids. The germline V gene has CDR1 MGHRA and CDR2 YSYEKL. J lost 6 bases, V lost 2 bases, and 5 bases had no gene match. In DNA form, the CDR3 reads TGCGCCAGCAGCCAATTGGACAGGGGAGGTCAGCCCCAGCATTTT. It translates to CASSQLDRGGQPQHF.

J is TRBJ1-4 and V is TRBV24-1, with D possibly TRBD1 on 5 matching bases. Deletions cut 2 bases from V and 8 bases from J, with 11 bases between. Germline values: CDR1 KGHDR, CDR2 SFDVKD. CDR3 length: 14 residues. Written as DNA, the CDR3 is TGTGCCACCAGTGATTCGAGACAGCTAGAAAAACTGTTTTTT. Its protein product is CATSDSRQLEKLFF.

This chain uses TRBV30 with TRBJ1-2, with D possibly being TRBD1 (5 bases). The CDR3 extends over 14 amino acids. V shed 3 bases and J shed 8 bases, with 19 bases lying between them. CDR1 and CDR2 from the germline V gene are GTSNPN and SVGIG (reference sequence). The CDR3, as DNA: TGTGCCTGGAGGTCGGGGGTCTCCCCTATAGGCTACACCTTC. Translating gives CAWRSGVSPIGYTF.

The chain carries TRBV10-3 and TRBJ1-2; D is unresolved. V was clipped by 10 bases and J by 1 base, with 16 bases between them. The length of the CDR3 is 14 residues. Germline-derived CDR1 and CDR2 are ENHRY and SYGVKD. The DNA for the CDR3 is TGTGCCACCAGCCGGGAGGGAGGTAACTATGGCTACACCTTC. This codes for CATSREGGNYGYTF.

This chain links TRBV5-4 with TRBJ2-5, with TRBD1 matching 7 bases. The CDR3 is 15 amino acids. With V trimmed by 4 bases and J by 3 bases, 9 bases remained unmatched. Germline V gives CDR1 SGHNT, CDR2 YYREEE (reference sequence). The CDR3 DNA sequence: TGTGCCAGCAGCAGTAAGACAGGGAATAAAGAGACCCAGTACTTC. This translates into CASSSKTGNKETQYF.

The V and J genes are TRBV7-2 and TRBJ2-7; D gene uncertain. This CDR3 spans 15 amino acids. In germline, CDR1 is SGHTA, CDR2 FQGNSA. Trimming stripped 6 bases from V and 3 bases from J, with 18 bases between. CDR3 sequence: CASSPLSGPFYEQYF. In nucleotides, the CDR3 is TGTGCCAGCAGTCCATTGTCAGGCCCTTTCTACGAGCAGTACTTC. Full variable domain (rest looked up from reference TRBV7-2 and TRBJ2-7): GAGVSQSPSNKVTEKGKDVELRCDPISGHTALYWYRQSLGQGLEFLIYFQGNSAPDKSGLPSDRFSAERTGGSVSTLTIQRTQQEDSAVYLCASSPLSGPFYEQYFGPGTRLTVT.

The rearrangement joins TRBV28 to TRBJ1-4, with 8 positions matching TRBD1. Germline values: CDR1 MDHEN, CDR2 SYDVKM. Unmatched junction bases numbered 8, after V lost 6 bases and J lost 8 bases. The CDR3 extends over 14 amino acids. The CDR3: CASRPGQAREKLFF. CDR3 bases: TGTGCCAGCAGACCGGGACAGGCTAGAGAAAAACTGTTTTTT.

J is TRBJ1-5 and V is TRBV19; a weak D match, TRBD1 (5 bases). This CDR3 region has 17 residues. Germline CDR1 reads LNHDA; CDR2 reads SQIVND (reference sequence). V lost 7 bases, J lost 3 bases, and 22 bases lay in between. CDR3 amino acids: CASTTPTGDLHNQPQHF. CDR3 nucleotide sequence: TGTGCCAGTACCACCCCCACAGGTGATCTCCACAATCAGCCCCAGCATTTT.

The chain combines TRBV7-2 with TRBJ2-1; tentatively, D is TRBD1 (6 bases). Germline CDR1 and CDR2: SGHTA and FQGNSA. The CDR3 is 15 amino acids. Trimming pared 2 bases from V and 3 bases from J, leaving 11 bases between. The CDR3 here is CASSLRGTNYNEQFF. The CDR3 DNA sequence: TGTGCCAGCAGCTTAAGGGGGACGAACTACAATGAGCAGTTCTTC.

J is TRBJ2-7 and V is TRBV6-6, with D possibly matching TRBD2 (6 bases). This CDR3 spans 14 amino acids. The germline CDR1 and CDR2 sequences are MNHNY and SVGAGI (reference sequence). V lost 6 bases to trimming and J lost 0 bases, with 12 bases between them. The CDR3: CASRLSGSSYEQYF. The CDR3 DNA follows: TGTGCCAGCAGATTATCCGGGAGCTCCTACGAGCAGTACTTC.

The J gene is TRBJ2-7, the V gene TRBV5-4; D might be TRBD1 (6 bases). V lost 1 base and J 5 bases, leaving 10 bases between the germline ends. Germline CDR1 and CDR2: SGHNT and YYREEE (reference sequence). This CDR3 is 13 amino acids long. This CDR3 reads CASSLTGLDEQYF. CDR3 coding DNA: TGTGCCAGCAGCTTGACAGGGTTGGACGAGCAGTACTTC.

The chain couples TRBV9 to TRBJ2-7; 11 bases match TRBD2. Germline loops: CDR1 SGDLS, CDR2 YYNGEE. After removal of 8 bases from V and 4 bases from J, the junction contained 14 bases not matched to a gene. CDR3 length: 16 residues. The CDR3 DNA reads TGTGCCAGTTCTCCCACTTCCGGGACTAGCGGTTACGAGCAGTACTTC. The encoded protein is CASSPTSGTSGYEQYF.

The CDR3 DNA reads TGTGCCAGCAGTGAGCAGGTCTACAATGAGCAGTTCTTC. Residues: CASSEQVYNEQFF. The chain employs TRBV6-1 and TRBJ2-1; no clear D gene. The CDR3 contains 13 residues. Trimming removed 3 bases at V and 3 bases at J, with 6 bases between. The germline gives CDR1 MNHNS, CDR2 SASEGT.

The V call is TRBV15, the J call TRBJ2-7, with 9 positions matching TRBD2. The CDR3 totals 14 residues. In germline, CDR1 is LNHNV, CDR2 YYDKDF (reference sequence). V trimming: 1 base; J trimming: 2 bases; junction bases outside the gene matches: 0. DNA for the CDR3: TGTGCCACCAGCAGAGTAGCGGGAGCCTACGAGCAGTACTTC. It translates to CATSRVAGAYEQYF.

This sequence joins TRBV5-1 and TRBJ2-5; 10 bases are a match to TRBD1. The CDR3 spans 16 residues. V was clipped by 0 bases and J by 5 bases; unmatched bases: 7. The germline gives CDR1 SGHRS, CDR2 YFSETQ. CDR3 nucleotides: TGCGCCAGCAGCTTGGGACAGGGGGCTTCTGGGGAGACCCAGTACTTC. Amino acids: CASSLGQGASGETQYF.

The rearrangement joins TRBV4-1 to TRBJ1-4, with a possible D match to TRBD1 (5 bases). This CDR3 spans 17 amino acids. Looked up from germline, CDR1 is MGHRA and CDR2 is YSYEKL. V lost 4 bases, J lost 6 bases, and 21 bases lay in between. CDR3 region: CASSLNLGGDLDEKLFF. CDR3 nucleotides: TGCGCCAGCAGCCTAAACCTCGGGGGGGATCTAGATGAAAAACTGTTTTTT.

The V gene is TRBV6-5, the J gene TRBJ2-2; D not resolved. CDR1 and CDR2 (germline): MNHEY, SVGAGI. V gave up 8 bases and J gave up 2 bases, with 15 bases separating them. CDR3 size: 15 residues. In nucleotides, the CDR3 is TGTGCCAGCCTCCCAGAGCGAGCTAACACCGGGGAGCTGTTTTTT. It is translated as CASLPERANTGELFF.

A few counts support this clone. This chain joins TRBV2 and TRBJ1-6; D is ambiguous. The CDR3 sequence is 14 residues long. V shed 7 bases and J shed 14 bases, with 21 bases lying between them. Germline CDR1 SNHLY, CDR2 FYNNEI. CDR3 region: CASNPWREYETLHF. The CDR3 DNA reads as TGTGCCAGCAACCCTTGGAGGGAGTATGAGACCCTCCACTTT.

This clone was counted a few times. CDR3 sequence: CASSLGVAGSQETQYF. CDR3 DNA: TGTGCCAGCAGCTTAGGGGTAGCGGGGAGCCAAGAGACCCAGTACTTC. The rearrangement uses TRBV11-2 and TRBJ2-5; 8 bases align to TRBD2. The CDR3 consists of 16 residues. CDR1 and CDR2 from the germline V gene are SGHAT and FQNNGV. J gave up 1 base and V 1 base, and 5 bases lay outside the gene matches.

The chain is built from TRBV18 and TRBJ2-7, with TRBD2 as a possible D gene (5 bases). Trimming removed 2 bases from V and 3 bases from J, with 14 bases in between. The CDR3 contains 15 residues. The germline V gene encodes CDR1 KGHSH and CDR2 LQKENI. CDR3 sequence (DNA): TGTGCCAGCTCACCAACACTTCTCGAGGGCTACGAGCAGTACTTC. The encoded protein is CASSPTLLEGYEQYF.

V is TRBV11-2 and J is TRBJ2-3, with a weak D call TRBD1 (6 bases). There are 16 residues in the CDR3. The V gene's germline CDR1 is SGHAT and CDR2 FQNNGV. V shed 4 bases and J shed 0 bases, with 14 bases lying between them. This chain's CDR3 is CASSSSWQGSTDTQYF. DNA of the CDR3: TGTGCCAGCAGCTCAAGCTGGCAGGGGAGCACAGATACGCAGTATTTT.

The rearrangement joins TRBV5-6 to TRBJ2-6; D unresolved. Germline V CDR1 and CDR2: SGHDT, YYEEEE. The CDR3 is made up of 15 amino acids. V shed 2 bases and J shed 3 bases, with 9 bases lying between them. The CDR3 bases are TGTGCCAGCAGCTTTAATCAGCGTGGGGCCAACGTCCTGACTTTC. Translated: CASSFNQRGANVLTF.

The table lists this clone with many counts. This rearrangement joins TRBV4-3 to TRBJ1-6; D perhaps matches TRBD1 (5 bases). The germline V gene encodes CDR1 LGHNA and CDR2 YSLEER. The CDR3 sequence is 16 residues long. V lost 0 bases, J lost 10 bases, and 16 bases lay in between. Here the CDR3 reads CASSQDWTFPRSPLHF. CDR3 nucleotide sequence: TGCGCCAGCAGCCAAGATTGGACATTTCCGCGGTCACCCCTCCACTTT.

The chain employs TRBV3-1 (or the pseudogene TRBV3-2) and TRBJ2-4; 8 nucleotides match TRBD2. Germline V CDR1 and CDR2: LGHDT, YNNKEL (reference sequence). V was pared by 4 bases and J by 7 bases, with 9 bases of the junction left unmatched. There are 15 residues in the CDR3. The CDR3 DNA sequence: TGTGCCAGCAGCCTCCGGGGGGGAGGTGGGAACATTCAGTACTTC. It specifies CASSLRGGGGNIQYF.